This T cell receptor (beta chain) derives from a study of shared clonotypes between healthy human individuals. Study-wide results and caveats: An expected dependence of interdonor clonotype sharing on sequencing depth was noted.

Naive CD8 cells, CD45RO-negative and positively selected for CCR7, excluded terminally differentiated effector memory CD45RA+ cells. The CDR3 spans 14 residues. CDR1 and CDR2 (germline): MNHEY, SVGAGI. The V end lost 2 bases, the J end lost 5 bases, and 13 bases lay between the germline ends. Clones were read by immunoSEQ multiplex PCR, and TCRdb kept only the in-frame ones, dropping some. This table has about 600,000 clones, around 95% appearing once. About this clone itself: The antigen remains unidentified.

The rearrangement links TRBV6-5 to TRBJ2-7; TRBD2 is a possible D gene (5 bases). Material: naive CD8+ T cells sorted from blood. This TCR came from a woman aged 30 to 39 in good health. The DNA of the CDR3 is TGTGCCAGCAGTTACGGACTCACCCCGAACGAGCAGTACTTC. Translating it yields CASSYGLTPNEQYF.